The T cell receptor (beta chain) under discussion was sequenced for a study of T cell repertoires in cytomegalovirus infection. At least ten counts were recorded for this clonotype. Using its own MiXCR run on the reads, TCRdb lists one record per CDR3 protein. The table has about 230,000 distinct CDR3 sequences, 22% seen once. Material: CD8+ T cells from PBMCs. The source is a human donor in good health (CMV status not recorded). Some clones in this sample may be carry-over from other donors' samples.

As DNA, the CDR3 is TGTGCCAGCAGCTTAGTAAGCGGGGGGGTGAATGAGCAGTTCTTC. This translates into CASSLVSGGVNEQFF. The chain recombines TRBV7-2 with TRBJ2-1; TRBD2 aligns across 10 bases. From germline, CDR1 is SGHTA and CDR2 FQGNSA. This CDR3 has 15 amino acids. V lost 1 base, J lost 7 bases, and 4 bases stayed unmatched.